This TCR beta chain stems from a study of vaccination and CD4 T cells after COVID-19 (dated 2022 in TCRdb). Regarding the complete study: SARS-CoV-2 positivity had been established in the convalescent patients by nasal swab PCR, and mild disease was recorded in nine of these patients and severe disease in one. In control cultures, a CEFX viral epitope pool was used as positive control, an HIV-1 Nef peptide pool was used as negative control, or no peptide was added. In about 11 COVID-19 convalescent patients and a few infection-naive healthy vaccine recipients, the spike-specific CD4+ TCR repertoire before mRNA vaccination was compared with the repertoire after mRNA vaccination. For stimulating the cultures, overlapping spike peptide pools were used, derived from SARS-CoV-2 as well as from the common cold coronaviruses HCoV-NL63, HCoV-OC43 and HCoV-229E. The time from the second vaccine dose to post-vaccine blood sampling had a median of 72 days and ranged from about 14 to 250 days. The convalescent cohort included six males and four females, with two Hispanic individuals, seven Caucasians, two Asians and one multiracial person. Post-COVID blood samples from convalescent patients were collected a median of about 100 days after diagnosis, with a range of roughly 35 to 180 days. Participants got two doses of the Pfizer-BioNTech BNT162b2 vaccine (n=8) or two doses of the Moderna mRNA-1273 vaccine (n=2). General study outcomes and caveats: Of the vaccine-specific clones in convalescent patients, 304 of 307, or nearly all, reacted only to SARS-CoV-2 spike and did not cross-react with common cold coronaviruses. An increase in the median number of SARS-CoV-2-reactive clonotypes from approximately 21 after infection to 35 to 40 after vaccination was observed, but the change was not found to be significant. The study included relatively few convalescent patients and did not analyze early timepoints after natural infection. In convalescent patients, a median about 84% of post-vaccine SARS-CoV-2-reactive clones were detected only after vaccination, and vaccine-specific priming was suggested by this finding.

As encoded in the germline V gene, CDR1 is SNHLY while CDR2 is FYNNEI. From its cysteine to its phenylalanine, the CDR3 spans 13 amino acids. Only the CDR3 DNA is retained, 39 bases long and in frame from the first base. With respect to this clonotype: Its antigen target is currently unknown. An end of the junction does not agree with germline; a read error may underlie this.

Libraries were built with PCR. At the Johns Hopkins FTIC core, DNA from the cultured CD4+ T cells underwent TCR sequencing with the Oncomine TCR Beta short-read assay. Genomic DNA was extracted from the cultured CD4+ T cells with the QIAamp micro DNA kit. Oncomine TCR Beta libraries from cultured CD4+ T cells were pooled with unique dual indexes and sequenced on an Illumina iSeq 100. The original pipeline was this. Non-productive sequences were removed, and CDR3s not starting with C, not ending with F or W, or shorter than 7 amino acids were discarded. Antigen-specific clonotypes were identified with the MANAFEST web application by comparing peptide-stimulated wells with reference and other culture wells. Positive clones required FDR below 0.05, an odds ratio above 5, and productive frequency above 0.1% in at least two of three replicate wells. A clonotype was classed as cross-reactive if the clonotype showed significant expansion both in SARS-CoV-2 spike wells and in at least one common cold coronavirus spike condition. Using R version 3.6.1, CDR3 homology was evaluated through Levenshtein distances (stringdist) along with unrooted phylogenetic trees (ape). TCRdb redid the processing of the public reads, applying fastp at Q25 and MiXCR, and retained in-frame beta chains. Under each unique CDR3 protein, matching rows form one entry showing the most common genes and DNA. TCRdb's processing, not the authors', yielded these V and J calls. A total of 17,000 or so distinct CDR3 sequences appear in this sample, about 55% of them only once. The ten most abundant clones make up less than 9.5% of the sample.

The treatment or condition label corresponds to: approximately 9-day PBMC culture with coronavirus spike peptide pools or control peptides (ViraFEST assay). The ViraFEST assay was used in the study, in which antigen-specific T cells were expanded with peptide pools and expanded clonotypes were subsequently identified by TCR sequencing. The positive SARS-CoV-2 PCR tests of the convalescent patients were dated from March to December 2020, before the Alpha, Beta and Delta variants emerged in the United States. Each well held around 1.9 million PBMCs cultured with approximately 10 ug/ml peptide pools in IMDM containing around 5.5% human AB serum and roughly 9.3 IU/ml IL-2. On days 3 and 7, half of the culture medium was replaced with fresh IL-2-containing medium. After approximately 11 days of culture, CD4+ T cells were isolated by negative selection with the EasySep CD4+ T cell isolation kit. Ficoll-Paque Plus gradient centrifugation was used to isolate PBMCs from whole blood, and the isolated PBMCs were then either used fresh or cryopreserved at -140C. In general, triplicate wells were set up for every culture condition.

Sequencing was carried out using CD4+ T cells from blood, cultured in vitro. The sequence is built from TRBV2 and TRBJ2-1; TRBD2 aligns with 8 central bases. This sequence was found in a human donor who had recovered from COVID-19. The bases read TGTGCCAGCAGTCAAGCGGGGGCGAGTACGCAGTTCTTC. The translation is CASSQAGASTQFF.